This T cell receptor (beta chain) was recovered during a study of T cell responses to AZD1222 COVID-19 vaccine (dated by TCRdb to the early 2020s). Looking at the study overall: Because spike-specific TCR depth and breadth did not differ between the two schedules, AZD1222 recipients who got a second dose at roughly 4 weeks were pooled with those who got a second dose at roughly 12 weeks. Trial participants were enrolled by age into 18-55, 56-69 and 70-plus year subgroups, with roughly 160, 29 and 62 TCR-sequenced participants respectively. TCR sequencing covered some 240 trial participants: nearly 210 given two doses of AZD1222 and around 25 given two doses of MenACWY control vaccine. The study at large found these results: Because no day 14 peak-response samples were available, the repertoires could be characterized only after the peak T cell response. After two AZD1222 doses, both the breadth and the depth of spike-specific TCRs were significantly higher than at day 0 and than in MenACWY recipients. In the small 56-69-year group, the increase in depth fell short of significance, most likely because of low power. Most participants were white British and females outnumbered males, and the authors suggested that clonal diversity may have been underestimated. Conclusions about previously exposed vaccinees were limited because only 5 or 6 AZD1222 recipients were SARS-CoV-2 seropositive at baseline. Nearly half of unique spike-specific TCRs reportedly recognized epitopes outside regions mutated in the B.1.351 and B.1.1.7 variants. The vaccine-associated CD4 TCRs covered the entire spike protein, and the dominant responses fell in regions 160-218 and 743-854.

The CDR1 and CDR2 encoded by the germline V gene are SGDLS and YYNGEE. V was cut back by 4 bases and J by 3 bases, leaving a gap of 17 bases between them. The CDR3 goes from the cysteine to the phenylalanine over 16 residues. Left in the record is the CDR3 DNA by itself, 48 bases read in frame from the first base. In regard to this clone: Its binding antigen is unknown. The sample holds no much larger clone one base away, and base qualities are not on file.

The CDR3 regions of human TCRbeta chains were subjected to immunosequencing. As for how the authors treated the data: Repertoire TCRs were matched against a reference library of SARS-CoV-2-specific TCRs generated with the MIRA antigen-specificity platform. Breadth meant the fraction of unique TCRs that were SARS-CoV-2-associated, whereas depth meant the fraction of total T cells that were SARS-CoV-2-associated. Each spike-specific TCR was assigned to its reactive spike region and to a CD4 or CD8 class using the MIRA data. Log10-transformed breadth and depth values were compared by one-way ANOVA with Sidak's multiple comparisons tests. What TCRdb holds here is the immuneACCESS table cut down to in-frame rearrangements. Part of the clones is not present; checked against another copy, under half of the missing clones reflect an unresolved V gene, and the others are unexplained. V, J and clone size derive from that table, while D and trimming were established from the DNA sequence. This sample has tens of thousands of clones in its table, and over 75% of those were observed once. Roughly 29% of the sample is in the top ten clones.

Taken with the paper, the label for time point translates to: baseline before first vaccination. Vaccinee samples came from UK trials COV001 and COV002, including a single-blind randomized controlled phase 2/3 trial of AZD1222 (ChAdOx1 nCoV-19) in healthy adults. Trial participant PBMC samples were collected at day 0 and day 28 after the second dose for TCRbeta chain sequencing. The receptor was derived from an adult in good health. The chain was built from TRBV9 and TRBJ2-1, and possibly TRBD2, on 6 matching bases. The sample here was peripheral blood, taken on day 0 of AZD1222 vaccination. The CDR3 region has the sequence CASSRGSSQFYNEQFF. The nucleotide sequence is given as TGTGCCAGCAGCCGGGGGAGTTCCCAATTCTACAATGAGCAGTTCTTC. Beyond the CDR3, the reference TRBV9 and TRBJ2-1 genes provide the residues; the full variable domain reads: DSGVTQTPKHLITATGQRVTLRCSPRSGDLSVYWYQQSLDQGLQFLIQYYNGEERAKGNILERFSAQQFPDLHSELNLSSLELGDSALYFCASSRGSSQFYNEQFFGPGTRLTVL.